One and the same sample provided the 20 T cell receptor beta chains below, sequenced in a study of patients and donors after allogeneic stem cell transplantation. TCRdb independently ran MiXCR on the RT-PCR reads; one entry per CDR3 protein. The sample holds more than 850,000 distinct CDR3 sequences; approximately 19% are singletons and the top ten take roughly 6%. Sequenced material: blood, either unsorted or a sorted T cell fraction (not recorded which). These receptors were obtained from a human donor who was either an allogeneic HSCT recipient or a stem cell or donor lymphocyte infusion donor (not recorded which). It is not recorded whose cells these are; they may come from a transplant donor.

The chain joins TRBV4-2 to TRBJ2-2; unclear D gene. V was pared by 1 base and J by 5 bases, with 8 bases between. CDR3 size: 14 residues. The germline gives CDR1 LGHNA, CDR2 YNFKEQ. The CDR3: CASSQVKITGELFF. CDR3 nucleotide sequence: TGTGCCAGCAGCCAAGTGAAAATAACCGGGGAGCTGTTTTTT.

The genes are TRBV4-2 and TRBJ1-2, with a possible D match to TRBD1 (5 bases). The germline CDR1 and CDR2 sequences are LGHNA and YNFKEQ. This CDR3 spans 15 amino acids. V was pared by 0 bases and J by 4 bases, with 12 bases between. CDR3: CASSQEGGAIYGYTF. The CDR3 DNA follows: TGTGCCAGCAGCCAAGAAGGTGGGGCGATCTATGGCTACACCTTC.

CDR3 region: CASRVAGTYEQYF. The CDR3 coding sequence is TGCGCCAGCAGGGTAGCGGGAACCTACGAGCAGTACTTC. This sequence joins TRBV5-1 and TRBJ2-7, with 8 bases that match TRBD2. Trimming took 5 bases from V and 2 from J; bases not matched to a gene: 3. CDR1 and CDR2 from the germline V gene are SGHRS and YFSETQ. The CDR3 is 13 amino acids.

This clonotype was picked up many times. This rearrangement joins TRBV5-1 to TRBJ2-7, with no clear D. V was shortened by 4 bases and J by 3 bases, with 14 bases between the two germline ends. CDR3 size: 14 residues. From germline, CDR1 is SGHRS and CDR2 YFSETQ. The CDR3 DNA is TGCGCCAGCAGCCAATCAGCCAGGAGCTACGAGCAGTACTTC. This translates into CASSQSARSYEQYF.

This clonotype was found a few times. The chain links TRBV20-1 to TRBJ2-1, with 8 bases aligning to TRBD1. CDR3 length: 15 amino acids. V trimming: 0 bases; J trimming: 8 bases; junction bases outside the gene matches: 9. Germline V gives CDR1 DFQATT, CDR2 SNEGSKA (reference sequence). CDR3: CSARDQKDRVYEQFF. Here the CDR3 DNA reads TGCAGTGCTAGAGATCAAAAGGACAGGGTGTATGAGCAGTTCTTC.

This clonotype was seen more than once but under ten times. The chain carries TRBV15 and TRBJ1-1, with D perhaps matching TRBD1 (5 bases). The germline V and J ends were trimmed by 0 bases and 5 bases, with 10 bases remaining between them. Germline V gene data show CDR1 as LNHNV and CDR2 as YYDKDF (reference sequence). The CDR3 runs to 14 residues. The CDR3 reads CATSRDQGGTEAFF. Written as DNA, the CDR3 is TGTGCCACCAGCAGAGATCAGGGAGGGACTGAAGCTTTCTTT.

This clonotype appeared a few times. The chain recombines TRBV12-3 or TRBV12-4 with TRBJ1-5, with TRBD1 as a possible D gene (5 bases). The CDR3 spans 12 residues. Trimming cost V 5 bases and J 9 bases, with 11 bases left between them. CDR3 in DNA: TGTGCCAGCAGTCCCGGGGCGAGGCCCCAGCATTTT. Protein sequence: CASSPGARPQHF.

In its sample, this clonotype was seen many times. The rearrangement uses TRBV20-1 and TRBJ1-2; D is possibly TRBD1 (5 bases). CDR3 length: 12 residues. CDR1 is DFQATT, CDR2 SNEGSKA, per germline (reference sequence). Trimming left V 3 bases short and J 2 bases short, with 7 bases between. The CDR3 sequence is CSASDSNYGYTF. Written as DNA, the CDR3 is TGCAGTGCTAGCGACAGCAACTATGGCTACACCTTC.

This clonotype was observed a handful of times. This sequence joins TRBV20-1 and TRBJ1-1; TRBD1 aligns across 7 bases. Germline loops: CDR1 DFQATT, CDR2 SNEGSKA (reference sequence). With 1 base clipped from V and 1 base from J, the junction kept 6 bases outside the gene matches. This CDR3 is 15 amino acids long. CDR3 amino acids: CSARAEDRSNTEAFF. The CDR3 region has the DNA TGCAGTGCTAGAGCCGAGGACAGGTCGAACACTGAAGCTTTCTTT.

In its sample, this clonotype was seen a few times. The chain couples TRBV9 to TRBJ1-5; 8 positions match TRBD1. Per germline, CDR1 SGDLS and CDR2 YYNGEE. V was pared by 4 bases and J by 4 bases, with 13 bases of the junction left unmatched. CDR3 length equals 17 residues. For the CDR3, the DNA is TGTGCCAGCAGCCCCCACTGGACAGGGCCGCCTAATCAGCCCCAGCATTTT. Amino acids: CASSPHWTGPPNQPQHF. Filled out from reference TRBV9 and TRBJ1-5, the complete variable domain reads DSGVTQTPKHLITATGQRVTLRCSPRSGDLSVYWYQQSLDQGLQFLIQYYNGEERAKGNILERFSAQQFPDLHSELNLSSLELGDSALYFCASSPHWTGPPNQPQHFGDGTRLSIL.

This clonotype has only a few counts. The chain links TRBV7-9 to TRBJ1-6; 7 positions match TRBD1. V shed 8 bases, J shed 6 bases, and the junction held 7 bases outside the gene matches. Germline-derived CDR1 and CDR2 are SEHNR and FQNEAQ (reference sequence). CDR3 size: 14 residues. The CDR3 DNA is TGTGCCAGCGGGGAAGACAGGGCTAATTCACCCCTCCACTTT. Its protein is CASGEDRANSPLHF.

The V and J genes are TRBV11-2 and TRBJ2-1; either TRBD1 or TRBD2 may supply D (6 bases each). In germline, CDR1 is SGHAT, CDR2 FQNNGV. The CDR3 is made up of 14 amino acids. Between the trimmed V and J ends, which lost 3 bases and 5 bases, there was a span of 11 bases. The CDR3 loop is CASSFGGPDNEQFF. The CDR3 region has the DNA TGTGCCAGCAGCTTTGGGGGGCCAGACAATGAGCAGTTCTTC. Together with reference TRBV11-2 and TRBJ2-1, the CDR3 gives the full variable domain: EAGVAQSPRYKIIEKRQSVAFWCNPISGHATLYWYQQILGQGPKLLIQFQNNGVVDDSQLPKDRFSAERLKGVDSTLKIQPAKLEDSAVYLCASSFGGPDNEQFFGPGTRLTVL.

This clonotype was detected only a few times. The gene calls are TRBV20-1 and TRBJ1-2, with a weak D call TRBD1 (6 bases). Trimming removed 1 base at V and 0 bases at J, with 18 bases between. CDR3 length: 17 residues. Germline lookup yields CDR1 DFQATT and CDR2 SNEGSKA (reference sequence). CDR3 protein: CSARAPGTSRTNYGYTF. The CDR3 nucleotides are TGCAGTGCTAGAGCCCCGGGGACATCCCGGACTAACTATGGCTACACCTTC.

The chain joins TRBV20-1 to TRBJ2-7; no clear D. The germline CDR1 and CDR2 sequences are DFQATT and SNEGSKA (reference sequence). Trimming cost V 5 bases and J 0 bases, with 14 bases left between them. This CDR3 contains 14 residues. The CDR3 is CSAASKAVSYEQYF. In DNA form, the CDR3 reads TGCAGTGCTGCCTCGAAGGCTGTCTCCTACGAGCAGTACTTC.

The chain joins TRBV24-1 to TRBJ1-3, with D unresolved. This CDR3 contains 15 residues. In germline, CDR1 is KGHDR, CDR2 SFDVKD. Trimming took 3 bases from V and 0 from J, leaving 8 bases between them. The CDR3 reads CATSDGLGSGNTIYF. The CDR3 DNA is TGTGCCACCAGTGATGGACTGGGCTCTGGAAACACCATATATTTT.

The J gene is TRBJ2-1, the V gene TRBV11-1; 11 bases agree with TRBD2. Germline V gene data show CDR1 as SGHAT and CDR2 as FQDESV (reference sequence). The V and J ends lost 2 bases and 5 bases, in that order; junction bases with no gene match: 11. The CDR3 is 18 residues long. DNA for the CDR3: TGTGCCAGCAGCTTACGGCTAGCGGGAGGCCCGACCAACAATGAGCAGTTCTTC. This codes for CASSLRLAGGPTNNEQFF.

The V call is TRBV5-5, the J call TRBJ2-5, with D unresolved. Deletions cut 0 bases from V and 4 bases from J, with 13 bases between. Germline V gene sequence: CDR1 SGHKS, CDR2 YYEKEE (reference sequence). This CDR3 has 15 residues. The chain's CDR3 is CASSLGAEFRETQYF. The CDR3, as DNA: TGTGCCAGCAGCTTGGGTGCAGAATTCCGAGAGACCCAGTACTTC.

In its sample, this clonotype was seen a few times. The chain has TRBV5-5 and TRBJ2-2; D may be TRBD2 (5 bases). Germline V lookup: CDR1 SGHKS, CDR2 YYEKEE (reference sequence). The CDR3 sequence is 15 residues long. Trimming took 2 bases from V and 3 from J, leaving 11 bases between them. CDR3 amino acids: CASSFWRRDTGELFF. The CDR3 DNA is TGTGCCAGCAGCTTTTGGAGGAGAGACACCGGGGAGCTGTTTTTT.

V is TRBV12-3 or TRBV12-4 and J is TRBJ2-5, with TRBD2 matching over 10 bases. With V trimmed by 6 bases and J by 1 base, 5 bases remained unmatched. The CDR3 sequence is 15 residues long. The CDR3 region is CASRGSGRAQETQYF. The CDR3 DNA follows: TGTGCCAGCAGGGGCAGCGGGAGGGCCCAAGAGACCCAGTACTTC.

The V call is TRBV12-3 or TRBV12-4, the J call TRBJ2-7; tentative D call: TRBD1 (5 bases). V lost 3 bases and J lost 3, with 12 bases in between. CDR3 length: 14 residues. CDR3 coding DNA: TGTGCCAGCAGTTTTGAAGGGGCCTACTACGAGCAGTACTTC. Protein product: CASSFEGAYYEQYF.